This TCR beta chain was captured by sequencing in a study of CD8 T cells in ankylosing spondylitis. Findings of the study overall: Disease-linked clones were reportedly significantly enriched in matched ankylosing spondylitis synovial fluid.

Many counts were recorded for this clonotype. Its antigen remains unknown. Germline V lookup: CDR1 MNHEY, CDR2 SMNVEV (reference sequence). Between the trimmed V and J ends, which lost 3 bases and 2 bases, there was a span of 8 bases. The CDR3 contains 13 residues. TCRdb passed the 5' RACE reads through MiXCR, listing each CDR3 protein once. Seen here are 200,000 to 300,000 distinct CDR3 sequences, approximately 8% observed once, and the top ten hold 4.5% to 5%. The sample was blood, either unsorted or a sorted T cell fraction (not recorded which). The source of this sequence is a female donor with ankylosing spondylitis or in good health (not recorded which). The J gene is TRBJ2-7, the V gene TRBV27; possibly TRBD1 or TRBD2 for D (5 bases each). The CDR3, as DNA: TGTGCCAGCAGTTTCGGGACCACCTACGAGCAGTACTTC. Translating it yields CASSFGTTYEQYF.